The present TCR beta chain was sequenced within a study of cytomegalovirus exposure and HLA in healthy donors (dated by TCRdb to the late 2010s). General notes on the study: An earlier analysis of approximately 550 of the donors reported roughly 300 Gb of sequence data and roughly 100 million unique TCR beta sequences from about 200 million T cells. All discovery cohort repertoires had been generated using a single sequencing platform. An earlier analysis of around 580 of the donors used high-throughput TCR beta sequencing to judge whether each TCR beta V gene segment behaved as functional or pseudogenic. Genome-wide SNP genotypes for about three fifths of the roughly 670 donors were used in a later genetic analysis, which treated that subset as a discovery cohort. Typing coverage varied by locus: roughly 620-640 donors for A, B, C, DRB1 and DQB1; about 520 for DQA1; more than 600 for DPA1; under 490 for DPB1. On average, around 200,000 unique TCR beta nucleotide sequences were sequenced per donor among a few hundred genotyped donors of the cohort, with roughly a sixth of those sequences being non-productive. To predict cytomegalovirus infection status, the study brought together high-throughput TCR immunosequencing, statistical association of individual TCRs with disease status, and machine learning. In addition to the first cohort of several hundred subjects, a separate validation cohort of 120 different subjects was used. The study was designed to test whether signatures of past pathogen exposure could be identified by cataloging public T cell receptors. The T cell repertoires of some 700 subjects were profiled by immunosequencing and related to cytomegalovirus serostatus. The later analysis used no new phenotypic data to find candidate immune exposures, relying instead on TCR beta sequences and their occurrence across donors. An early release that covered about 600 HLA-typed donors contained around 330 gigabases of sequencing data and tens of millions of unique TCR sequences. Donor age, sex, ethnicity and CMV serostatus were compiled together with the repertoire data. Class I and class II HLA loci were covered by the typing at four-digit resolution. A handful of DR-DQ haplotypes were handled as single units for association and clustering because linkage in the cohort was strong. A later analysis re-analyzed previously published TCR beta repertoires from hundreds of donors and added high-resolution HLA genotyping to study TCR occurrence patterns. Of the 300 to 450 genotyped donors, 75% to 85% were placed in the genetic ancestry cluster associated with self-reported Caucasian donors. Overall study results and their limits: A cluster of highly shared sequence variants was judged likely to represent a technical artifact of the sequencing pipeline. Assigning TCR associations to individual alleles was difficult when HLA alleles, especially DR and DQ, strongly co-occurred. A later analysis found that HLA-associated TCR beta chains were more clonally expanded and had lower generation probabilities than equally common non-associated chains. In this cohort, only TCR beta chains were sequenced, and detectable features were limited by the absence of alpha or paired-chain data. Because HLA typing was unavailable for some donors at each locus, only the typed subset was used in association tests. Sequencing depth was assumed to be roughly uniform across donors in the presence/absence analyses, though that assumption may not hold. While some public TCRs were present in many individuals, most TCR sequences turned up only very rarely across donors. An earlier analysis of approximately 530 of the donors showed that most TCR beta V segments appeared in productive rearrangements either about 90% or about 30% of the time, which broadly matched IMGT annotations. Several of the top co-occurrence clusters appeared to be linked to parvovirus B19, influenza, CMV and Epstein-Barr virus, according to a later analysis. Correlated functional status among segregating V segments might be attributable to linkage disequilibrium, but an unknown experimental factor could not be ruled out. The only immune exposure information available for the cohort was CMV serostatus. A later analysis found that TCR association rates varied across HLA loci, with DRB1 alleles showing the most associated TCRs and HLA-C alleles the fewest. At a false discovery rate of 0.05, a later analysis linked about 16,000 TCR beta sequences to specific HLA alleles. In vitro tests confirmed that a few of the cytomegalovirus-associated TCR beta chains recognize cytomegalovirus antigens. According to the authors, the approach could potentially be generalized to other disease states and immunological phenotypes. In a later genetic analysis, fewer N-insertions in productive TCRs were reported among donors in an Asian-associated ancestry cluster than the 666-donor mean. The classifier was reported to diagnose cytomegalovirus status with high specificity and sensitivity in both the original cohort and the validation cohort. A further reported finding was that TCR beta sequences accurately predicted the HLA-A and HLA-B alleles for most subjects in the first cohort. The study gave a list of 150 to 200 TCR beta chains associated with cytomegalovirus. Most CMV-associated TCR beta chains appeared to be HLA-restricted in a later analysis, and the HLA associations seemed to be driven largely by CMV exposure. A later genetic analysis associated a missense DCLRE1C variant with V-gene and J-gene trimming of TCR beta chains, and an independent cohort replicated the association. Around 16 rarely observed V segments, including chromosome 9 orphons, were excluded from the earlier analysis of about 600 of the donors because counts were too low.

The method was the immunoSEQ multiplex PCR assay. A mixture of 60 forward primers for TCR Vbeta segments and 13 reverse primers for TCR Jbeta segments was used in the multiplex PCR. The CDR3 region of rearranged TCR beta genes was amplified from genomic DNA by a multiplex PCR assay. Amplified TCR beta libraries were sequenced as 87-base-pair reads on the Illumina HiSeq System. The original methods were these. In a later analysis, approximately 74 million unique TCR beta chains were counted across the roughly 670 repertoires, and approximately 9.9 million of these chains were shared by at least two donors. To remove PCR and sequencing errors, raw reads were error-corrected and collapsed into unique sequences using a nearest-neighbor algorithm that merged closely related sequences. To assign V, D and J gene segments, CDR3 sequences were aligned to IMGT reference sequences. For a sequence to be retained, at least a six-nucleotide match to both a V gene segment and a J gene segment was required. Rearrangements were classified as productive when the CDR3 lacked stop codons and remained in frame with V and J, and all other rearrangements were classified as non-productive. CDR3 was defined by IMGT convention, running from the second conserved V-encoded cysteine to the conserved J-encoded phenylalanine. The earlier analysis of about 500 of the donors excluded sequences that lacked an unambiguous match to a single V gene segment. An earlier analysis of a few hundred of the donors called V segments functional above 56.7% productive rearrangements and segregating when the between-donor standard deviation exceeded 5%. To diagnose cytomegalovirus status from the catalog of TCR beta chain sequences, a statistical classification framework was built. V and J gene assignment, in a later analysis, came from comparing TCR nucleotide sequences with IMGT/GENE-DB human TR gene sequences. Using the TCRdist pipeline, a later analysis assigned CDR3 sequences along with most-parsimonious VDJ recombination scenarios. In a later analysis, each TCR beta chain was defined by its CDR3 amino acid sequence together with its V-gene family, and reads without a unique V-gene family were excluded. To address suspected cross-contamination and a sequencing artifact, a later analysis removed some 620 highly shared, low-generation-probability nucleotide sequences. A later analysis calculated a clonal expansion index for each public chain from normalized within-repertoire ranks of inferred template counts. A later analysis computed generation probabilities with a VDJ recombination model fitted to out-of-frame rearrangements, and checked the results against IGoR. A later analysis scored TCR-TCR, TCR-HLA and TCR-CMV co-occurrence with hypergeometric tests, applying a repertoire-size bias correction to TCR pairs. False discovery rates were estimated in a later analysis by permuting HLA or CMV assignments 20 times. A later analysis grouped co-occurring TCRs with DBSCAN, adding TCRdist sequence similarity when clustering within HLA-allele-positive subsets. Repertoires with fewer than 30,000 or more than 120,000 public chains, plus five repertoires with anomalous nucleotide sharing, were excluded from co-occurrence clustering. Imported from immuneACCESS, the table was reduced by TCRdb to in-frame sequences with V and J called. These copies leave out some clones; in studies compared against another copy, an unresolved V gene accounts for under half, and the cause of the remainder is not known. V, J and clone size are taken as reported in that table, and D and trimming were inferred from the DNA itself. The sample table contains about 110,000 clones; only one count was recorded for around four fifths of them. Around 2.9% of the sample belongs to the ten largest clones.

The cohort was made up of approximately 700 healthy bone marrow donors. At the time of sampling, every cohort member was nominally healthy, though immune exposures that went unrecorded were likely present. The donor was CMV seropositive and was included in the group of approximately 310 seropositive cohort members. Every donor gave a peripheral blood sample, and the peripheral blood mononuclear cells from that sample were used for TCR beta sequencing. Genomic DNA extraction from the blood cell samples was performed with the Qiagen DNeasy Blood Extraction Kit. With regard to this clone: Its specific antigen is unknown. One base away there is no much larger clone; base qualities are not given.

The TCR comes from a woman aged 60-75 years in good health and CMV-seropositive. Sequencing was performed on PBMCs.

The nucleotides read TGCGCCAGCAGCTTGGCGACAGGGGCCCTGAACACTGAAGCTTTCTTT. This is translated as CASSLATGALNTEAFF. The receptor chain draws on TRBV5-1 and TRBJ1-1, with 8 central nucleotides matching TRBD1. The CDR3 starts with the cysteine, ends with the phenylalanine, and has 16 residues. The CDR3 DNA has 48 bases and is translated from base 1. Trimming takes 0 bases off V and 0 bases off J; junction bases not matched to a gene: 4. The germline V gene supplies CDR1 SGHRS and CDR2 YFSETQ.